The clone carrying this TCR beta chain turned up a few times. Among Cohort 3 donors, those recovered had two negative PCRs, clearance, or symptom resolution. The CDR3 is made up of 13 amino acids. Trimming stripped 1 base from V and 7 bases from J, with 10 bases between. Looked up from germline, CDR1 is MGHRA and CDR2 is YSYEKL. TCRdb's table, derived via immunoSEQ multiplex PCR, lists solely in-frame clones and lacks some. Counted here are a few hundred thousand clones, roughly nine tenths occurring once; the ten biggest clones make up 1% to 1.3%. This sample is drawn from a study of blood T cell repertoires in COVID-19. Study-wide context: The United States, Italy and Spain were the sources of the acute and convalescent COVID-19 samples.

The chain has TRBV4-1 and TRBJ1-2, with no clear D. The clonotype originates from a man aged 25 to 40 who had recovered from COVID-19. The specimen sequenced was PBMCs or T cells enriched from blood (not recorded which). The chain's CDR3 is CASSQVGQAGYTF. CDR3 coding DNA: TGCGCCAGCAGCCAAGTTGGGCAGGCTGGCTACACCTTC.